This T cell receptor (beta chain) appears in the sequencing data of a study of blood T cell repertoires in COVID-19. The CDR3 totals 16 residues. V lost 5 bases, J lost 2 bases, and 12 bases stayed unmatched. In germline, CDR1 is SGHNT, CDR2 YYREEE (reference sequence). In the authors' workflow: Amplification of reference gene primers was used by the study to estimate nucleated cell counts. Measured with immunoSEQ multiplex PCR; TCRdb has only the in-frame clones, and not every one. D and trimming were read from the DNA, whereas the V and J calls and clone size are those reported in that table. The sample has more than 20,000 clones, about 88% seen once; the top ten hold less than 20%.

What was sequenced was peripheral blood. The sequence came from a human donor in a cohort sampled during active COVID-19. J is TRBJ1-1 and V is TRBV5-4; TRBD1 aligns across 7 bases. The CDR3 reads CASRDNRGMGNTEAFF. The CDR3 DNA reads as TGTGCCAGCAGAGACAACAGGGGCATGGGAAACACTGAAGCTTTCTTT.